Below, 25 T cell receptor beta chains from the same sample are listed, as sequenced in a study of T cells after yellow fever vaccination. TCRdb reprocessed the 5' RACE reads via MiXCR and lists one record per CDR3 protein. This table has some 120,000 distinct CDR3 sequences, 6.5% to 8% appearing once. The sequencing here drew on CD4+ T cells sorted from PBMCs, taken 10 to 11 days after the first yellow fever vaccination. Source of these receptors: a man between 18 and 35 years old who received the YFV17D yellow fever vaccine.

This clonotype was counted ten times or more. The chain joins TRBV20-1 to TRBJ2-1, with D tentatively TRBD1 (6 bases). Germline assignment: CDR1 DFQATT and CDR2 SNEGSKA (reference sequence). Trimming took 5 bases from V and 5 from J, leaving 16 bases between them. This CDR3 has 14 residues. In nucleotides, the CDR3 is TGCAGTGCTGCCCGGCAGGGGACCAACAATGAGCAGTTCTTC. Residues: CSAARQGTNNEQFF.

This clonotype was seen repeatedly, ten times or more. The genes are TRBV4-3 and TRBJ1-6; D is perhaps TRBD1 (5 bases). Looked up from germline, CDR1 is LGHNA and CDR2 is YSLEER. The CDR3 totals 14 residues. V lost 0 bases, J lost 7 bases, and 7 bases lay in between. In DNA form, the CDR3 reads TGCGCCAGCAGCCAAGAGGGGCGGAATTCACCCCTCCACTTT. It translates to CASSQEGRNSPLHF.

This clonotype was picked up many times. J is TRBJ2-3 and V is TRBV27; D not certain. The germline V gene has CDR1 MNHEY and CDR2 SMNVEV (reference sequence). The CDR3 length is 15 residues. The V end lost 3 bases, the J end lost 4 bases, and 14 bases lay between the germline ends. The CDR3 DNA reads as TGTGCCAGCAGTTTTGGCTTAAGTGGCGCAGATACGCAGTATTTT. Amino acid sequence: CASSFGLSGADTQYF.

There are many counts of this clonotype. The chain recombines TRBV6-2 or TRBV6-3 with TRBJ2-6, with D possibly being TRBD2 (5 bases). This CDR3 has 15 amino acids. The V end lost 7 bases, the J end lost 2 bases, and 12 bases lay between the germline ends. The germline gives CDR1 MNHEY, CDR2 SVGEGT. The CDR3 DNA follows: TGTGCCAGCACCCAAGCGGACGCTGGGGCCAACGTCCTGACTTTC. It codes for CASTQADAGANVLTF.

This clonotype was counted many times. The J gene is TRBJ2-7, the V gene TRBV5-1; 9 positions agree with TRBD1. After removal of 3 bases from V and 5 bases from J, the junction contained 9 bases not matched to a gene. Germline V lookup: CDR1 SGHRS, CDR2 YFSETQ. The CDR3 is made up of 15 amino acids. The CDR3 DNA reads as TGCGCCAGCAGCTCCCTCTCGGGGACAGGGAACGAGCAGTACTTC. Translated: CASSSLSGTGNEQYF.

This clonotype was seen at least ten times. The rearrangement joins TRBV4-3 to TRBJ1-4; possibly TRBD1 for D (6 bases). Germline V gene sequence: CDR1 LGHNA, CDR2 YSLEER. Trimming pared 5 bases from V and 7 bases from J, leaving 17 bases between. The CDR3 runs 15 residues. CDR3 amino acids: CASSLGRGASEKLFF. DNA of the CDR3: TGCGCCAGCAGCTTAGGTAGGGGGGCATCTGAAAAACTGTTTTTT.

This clonotype was observed a handful of times. This chain uses TRBV5-5 with TRBJ2-5; TRBD1 is a possible D gene (6 bases). The CDR3 runs to 14 residues. The germline CDR1 and CDR2 sequences are SGHKS and YYEKEE (reference sequence). V was shortened by 0 bases and J by 5 bases, with 11 bases between the two germline ends. In nucleotides, the CDR3 is TGTGCCAGCAGCTTGGACAGGGCCAGGGAGACCCAGTACTTC. Its translation is CASSLDRARETQYF.

The sample holds many counts of this clonotype. Here the CDR3 DNA reads TGTGCCAGCAGCCCCGCCCCCCGGGACAGGGTTCGAAATGAGCAGTTCTTC. This encodes CASSPAPRDRVRNEQFF. The chain links TRBV7-9 to TRBJ2-1; 9 nucleotides line up with TRBD1. With 5 bases clipped from V and 7 bases from J, the junction kept 15 bases outside the gene matches. There are 17 residues in the CDR3. The V gene's germline CDR1 is SEHNR and CDR2 FQNEAQ (reference sequence).

Many counts were recorded for this clonotype. V and J are TRBV5-1 and TRBJ2-5, with 8 bases identical to TRBD1. V trimming: 4 bases; J trimming: 2 bases; junction bases outside the gene matches: 7. Germline V lookup: CDR1 SGHRS, CDR2 YFSETQ. The CDR3 is 15 residues long. Here the CDR3 reads CASSVRTGPQETQYF. CDR3 bases: TGCGCCAGCAGCGTACGGACAGGGCCACAAGAGACCCAGTACTTC.

This clonotype was seen repeatedly, ten times or more. The chain is built from TRBV29-1 and TRBJ1-2; possibly TRBD1 for D (6 bases). CDR3 length: 13 residues. From germline, CDR1 is SQVTM and CDR2 ANQGSEA. Trimming took off 0 bases at V and 8 bases at J, with 13 bases between the two ends. This CDR3 is CSVEDPFRGGYTF. CDR3 DNA sequence: TGCAGCGTTGAAGATCCTTTTAGGGGGGGCTACACCTTC.

This clonotype came up many times. The CDR3 DNA is TGTGCCAGCAGCCTCGACTTGGGACAAGAGACCCAGTACTTC. This encodes CASSLDLGQETQYF. The chain couples TRBV5-6 to TRBJ2-5; D is ambiguous. This CDR3 is 14 amino acids long. V was shortened by 4 bases and J by 2 bases, with 12 bases between the two germline ends. Per the germline V gene, CDR1 is SGHDT and CDR2 is YYEEEE.

This clonotype came up a few times. One end of the junction fails to match germline, which may point to a read error. CDR3 loop: CACSRPGTSGGLTDTQYF. The CDR3 nucleotides are TGTGCCTGCAGTCGACCCGGGACTAGCGGGGGGTTGACGGATACGCAGTATTTT. The chain joins TRBV12-3 or TRBV12-4 to TRBJ2-3; 15 bases map to TRBD2. This CDR3 has 18 amino acids.

The sample holds many counts of this clonotype. V usage is TRBV15 and J usage is TRBJ2-7, with a possible D match to TRBD1 (6 bases). Between the trimmed V and J ends, which lost 0 bases and 3 bases, there was a span of 27 bases. The CDR3 consists of 20 residues. The germline V gene has CDR1 LNHNV and CDR2 YYDKDF (reference sequence). The CDR3 loop is CATSRDPRGRVTSLSYEQYF. The CDR3 DNA is TGTGCCACCAGCAGAGATCCCAGGGGTCGGGTCACCTCATTGAGCTACGAGCAGTACTTC. Filled out from reference TRBV15 and TRBJ2-7, the complete variable domain reads DAMVIQNPRYQVTQFGKPVTLSCSQTLNHNVMYWYQQKSSQAPKLLFHYYDKDFNNEADTPDNFQSRRPNTSFCFLDIRSPGLGDTAMYLCATSRDPRGRVTSLSYEQYFGPGTRLTVT.

This clonotype was seen ten or more times. CDR3 sequence reads: CASSPSRQGLSPLHF. CDR3 DNA: TGTGCCAGCAGCCCATCAAGACAGGGCTTATCACCCCTCCACTTT. The chain links TRBV11-2 to TRBJ1-6; 7 nucleotides line up with TRBD1. This CDR3 region has 15 residues. With 5 bases clipped from V and 10 bases from J, the junction kept 11 bases outside the gene matches. From germline, CDR1 is SGHAT and CDR2 FQNNGV.

This clonotype was detected ten times or more. The chain uses TRBV5-1 and TRBJ1-1; perhaps TRBD1 as D (6 bases). This CDR3 comprises 14 residues. The V gene's germline CDR1 is SGHRS and CDR2 YFSETQ. Trimming took 1 base from V and 5 from J, leaving 12 bases between them. The CDR3, as DNA: TGCGCCAGCAGCTTGAACACAGGGAGTACTGAAGCTTTCTTT. It codes for CASSLNTGSTEAFF.

The chain is built from TRBV30 and TRBJ1-6; D unresolved. The CDR3 spans 15 residues. The ends were cut back, 0 bases at V and 2 bases at J, with 8 bases in the middle. The germline V gene has CDR1 GTSNPN and CDR2 SVGIG (reference sequence). The CDR3: CAWSVLSPYNSPLHF. CDR3 bases: TGTGCCTGGAGTGTACTCTCTCCCTATAATTCACCCCTCCACTTT.

This clonotype was observed at least ten times. In DNA, the CDR3 is TGTGCCAGCAGCTACAGCGGCTCTGGAAACACCATATATTTT. This gives the protein CASSYSGSGNTIYF. The rearrangement joins TRBV5-5 to TRBJ1-3; the D is unclear. The CDR3 is made up of 14 amino acids. In germline, CDR1 is SGHKS, CDR2 YYEKEE (reference sequence). Trimming removed 3 bases at V and 0 bases at J, with 7 bases between. Combining the CDR3 with reference TRBV5-5 and TRBJ1-3 gives the whole variable domain DAGVTQSPTHLIKTRGQQVTLRCSPISGHKSVSWYQQVLGQGPQFIFQYYEKEERGRGNFPDRFSARQFPNYSSELNVNALLLGDSALYLCASSYSGSGNTIYFGEGSWLTVV.

This clonotype was detected ten times or more. The chain employs TRBV10-3 and TRBJ2-5; possibly TRBD1 for D (6 bases). CDR1 and CDR2 from the germline V gene are ENHRY and SYGVKD. CDR3 length: 13 amino acids. The V end lost 6 bases, the J end lost 2 bases, and 10 bases lay between the germline ends. CDR3 amino acids: CAIRADRQETQYF. The CDR3 DNA follows: TGTGCCATCAGGGCGGACAGACAAGAGACCCAGTACTTC.

This clonotype was counted at least ten times. The chain employs TRBV20-1 and TRBJ1-6; D remains unclear. There are 15 residues in the CDR3. Germline V gene sequence: CDR1 DFQATT, CDR2 SNEGSKA (reference sequence). Trimming stripped 0 bases from V and 7 bases from J, with 13 bases between. CDR3 loop: CSAREPRAGNSPLHF. CDR3 in DNA: TGCAGTGCTAGAGAGCCGAGGGCGGGCAATTCACCCCTCCACTTT.

V and J are TRBV7-2 and TRBJ1-1; D is uncertain. The ends were cut back, 7 bases at V and 5 bases at J, with 17 bases in the middle. This CDR3 comprises 14 residues. Germline V gene data show CDR1 as SGHTA and CDR2 as FQGNSA. In DNA form, the CDR3 reads TGTGCCAGCACCCGCCCCGAAATGAGGACTGAAGCTTTCTTT. This sequence encodes CASTRPEMRTEAFF.

J is TRBJ2-1 and V is TRBV6-1; TRBD2 might be the D (6 bases). The CDR3 length is 15 residues. Germline loops: CDR1 MNHNS, CDR2 SASEGT. V lost 7 bases to trimming and J lost 5 bases, with 18 bases between them. The CDR3 nucleotides read TGTGCCAGCACTCACGGGGGTCGGGCGGACAATGAGCAGTTCTTC. This codes for CASTHGGRADNEQFF.

This clonotype was counted at least ten times. The chain employs TRBV20-1 and TRBJ2-1; 8 nucleotides agree with TRBD1. This CDR3 is built from 13 residues. With V trimmed by 4 bases and J by 8 bases, 7 bases remained unmatched. Per germline, CDR1 DFQATT and CDR2 SNEGSKA (reference sequence). The CDR3 nucleotides are TGCAGTGCTATCACAGGGGGATGGTATGAGCAGTTCTTC. This encodes CSAITGGWYEQFF.

This clonotype appeared many times. The V gene is TRBV20-1, the J gene TRBJ1-5, with a possible D match to TRBD1 (5 bases). Germline V gene lookup returns CDR1 DFQATT and CDR2 SNEGSKA (reference sequence). This CDR3 contains 14 residues. The V end was cut by 3 bases, the J end by 6 bases, with 15 bases between. CDR3 residues: CSASAGGASQPQHF. The CDR3 DNA reads TGCAGTGCTAGCGCGGGAGGGGCAAGTCAGCCCCAGCATTTT.

This clonotype was detected only a few times. V and J are TRBV19 and TRBJ1-4, with 9 positions matching TRBD1. V lost 0 bases, J lost 6 bases, and 8 bases stayed unmatched. The CDR3 is 17 amino acids. Germline V gene data show CDR1 as LNHDA and CDR2 as SQIVND (reference sequence). This CDR3 is CASSIDLTGGSDEKLFF. Written as DNA, the CDR3 is TGTGCCAGTAGTATAGATCTCACAGGGGGCTCGGATGAAAAACTGTTTTTT. The full variable domain, rest sourced from reference TRBV19 and TRBJ1-4, is DGGITQSPKYLFRKEGQNVTLSCEQNLNHDAMYWYRQDPGQGLRLIYYSQIVNDFQKGDIAEGYSVSREKKESFPLTVTSAQKNPTAFYLCASSIDLTGGSDEKLFFGSGTQLSVL.

This clonotype was seen at least ten times. The rearrangement joins TRBV27 to TRBJ2-4; no reliable D call. The V end lost 5 bases, the J end lost 14 bases, and 16 bases lay between the germline ends. The CDR3 runs to 12 residues. Germline assignment: CDR1 MNHEY and CDR2 SMNVEV (reference sequence). The CDR3 is CASSPVAGREYF. The CDR3 DNA follows: TGTGCCAGCAGTCCCGTGGCCGGCAGAGAGTACTTC.